A selection of T cell receptor beta chains follows, all from one sample in a study of type 1 and type 2 diabetes patients. TCRdb reanalysed the multiplex PCR reads using MiXCR and keeps one entry per CDR3 protein. The table includes under 300,000 distinct CDR3 sequences, around 47% detected once. Sequenced sample: peripheral blood mononuclear cells (PBMCs). The source of these receptors is a man between 18 and 35 years old with type 2 diabetes. Each CDR3 is given with its conserved first and last residue. Each record gives: D gene, V gene, J gene, clone size, CDR3 protein, CDR3 DNA. A D gene is named only where the DNA matches it firmly. The listing skips clone size in some rows; elsewhere it reads once, few, many or a size class.

D gene: NA
V gene: TRBV30
J gene: TRBJ1-4
clone size: NA
CDR3 protein: CAWSPSGLGNTATNEKLFF
CDR3 DNA: TGTGCCTGGAGTCCATCTGGACTGGGCAACACTGCAACTAATGAAAAACTGTTTTTT

D gene: TRBD2
V gene: TRBV19
J gene: TRBJ2-7
clone size: NA
CDR3 protein: CASSGAAGGKQYF
CDR3 DNA: TGTGCCAGTAGTGGTGCAGCGGGGGGAAAACAGTACTTC

D gene: TRBD1
V gene: TRBV7-8
J gene: TRBJ2-7
clone size: NA
CDR3 protein: CASSLAGTAIYEQYF
CDR3 DNA: TGTGCCAGCAGCTTAGCCGGGACAGCGATCTACGAGCAGTACTTC

D gene: NA
V gene: TRBV28
J gene: TRBJ1-4
clone size: NA
CDR3 protein: CASSPRARNEKLVF
CDR3 DNA: TGTGCCAGCAGCCCAAGAGCAAGGAATGAAAAACTGGTTTTT

D gene: NA
V gene: TRBV7-8
J gene: TRBJ1-1
clone size: few
CDR3 protein: CASSLKPGYSNTEAFF
CDR3 DNA: TGTGCCAGCAGCCTTAAACCGGGATATTCGAACACTGAAGCTTTCTTT

D gene: TRBD2
V gene: TRBV13
J gene: TRBJ2-3
clone size: few
CDR3 protein: CASSSSGRETDTQYF
CDR3 DNA: TGTGCCAGCAGCTCTAGCGGGAGGGAGACAGATACGCAGTATTTT

D gene: TRBD1
V gene: TRBV19
J gene: TRBJ2-7
clone size: NA
CDR3 protein: CASSVQQGSAYERYF
CDR3 DNA: TGTGCCAGTAGTGTCCAACAGGGGTCAGCCTACGAGCGGTACTTC

D gene: TRBD1
V gene: TRBV12-3/TRBV12-4
J gene: TRBJ2-7
clone size: few
CDR3 protein: CASSWTGFEQYF
CDR3 DNA: TGTGCCAGCAGTTGGACAGGGTTCGAGCAGTACTTC

D gene: TRBD2
V gene: TRBV11-2
J gene: TRBJ2-7
clone size: NA
CDR3 protein: CASSGDSGRYEQYF
CDR3 DNA: TGTGCCAGCAGCGGTGATAGCGGGAGGTACGAGCAGTACTTC

D gene: TRBD2
V gene: TRBV9
J gene: TRBJ2-1
clone size: NA
CDR3 protein: CASSVVTSGPYNEQFF
CDR3 DNA: TGTGCCAGCAGCGTAGTGACTAGCGGGCCCTACAATGAGCAGTTCTTC

D gene: NA
V gene: TRBV6-1
J gene: TRBJ2-7
clone size: NA
CDR3 protein: CASSYAGYEQYF
CDR3 DNA: TGTGCCAGCAGTTACGCGGGCTACGAGCAGTACTTC

D gene: NA
V gene: TRBV10-1
J gene: TRBJ2-3
clone size: NA
CDR3 protein: CASSFQPTTDTQYF
CDR3 DNA: TGCGCCAGCAGCTTCCAGCCCACCACAGATACGCAGTATTTT

D gene: NA
V gene: TRBV20-1
J gene: TRBJ1-6
clone size: NA
CDR3 protein: CSARDLAESYNSPLHF
CDR3 DNA: TGCAGTGCTAGAGATCTGGCCGAATCCTATAATTCACCCCTCCACTTT

D gene: NA
V gene: TRBV7-8
J gene: TRBJ2-7
clone size: NA
CDR3 protein: CASSLPSSYEQYF
CDR3 DNA: TGTGCCAGCAGCTTACCTAGCTCCTACGAGCAGTACTTC

D gene: NA
V gene: TRBV7-9
J gene: TRBJ2-7
clone size: NA
CDR3 protein: CASSLGIGAPYEQYF
CDR3 DNA: TGTGCCAGCAGCTTAGGGATCGGAGCCCCCTACGAGCAGTACTTC

D gene: NA
V gene: TRBV6-6
J gene: TRBJ2-6
clone size: NA
CDR3 protein: CASSPFWGSGANVLTF
CDR3 DNA: TGTGCCAGCAGTCCCTTTTGGGGCTCTGGGGCCAACGTCCTGACTTTC

D gene: TRBD1
V gene: TRBV12-3/TRBV12-4
J gene: TRBJ1-4
clone size: NA
CDR3 protein: CASSKMTGGENEKLFF
CDR3 DNA: TGTGCCAGCAGTAAAATGACAGGGGGCGAGAATGAAAAACTGTTTTTT

D gene: TRBD2
V gene: TRBV15
J gene: TRBJ2-1
clone size: NA
CDR3 protein: CATSSGTSPDEQFF
CDR3 DNA: TGTGCCACCAGCAGCGGGACTAGCCCCGATGAGCAGTTCTTC

D gene: NA
V gene: TRBV20-1
J gene: TRBJ2-3
clone size: NA
CDR3 protein: CSARDRRGADTQYF
CDR3 DNA: TGCAGTGCCAGGGATAGGAGGGGCGCAGATACGCAGTATTTT

D gene: NA
V gene: TRBV4-1
J gene: TRBJ2-3
clone size: NA
CDR3 protein: CASSLPVTTSSTDTQYF
CDR3 DNA: TGCGCCAGCAGCTTACCAGTGACGACTAGTTCAACAGATACGCAGTATTTT